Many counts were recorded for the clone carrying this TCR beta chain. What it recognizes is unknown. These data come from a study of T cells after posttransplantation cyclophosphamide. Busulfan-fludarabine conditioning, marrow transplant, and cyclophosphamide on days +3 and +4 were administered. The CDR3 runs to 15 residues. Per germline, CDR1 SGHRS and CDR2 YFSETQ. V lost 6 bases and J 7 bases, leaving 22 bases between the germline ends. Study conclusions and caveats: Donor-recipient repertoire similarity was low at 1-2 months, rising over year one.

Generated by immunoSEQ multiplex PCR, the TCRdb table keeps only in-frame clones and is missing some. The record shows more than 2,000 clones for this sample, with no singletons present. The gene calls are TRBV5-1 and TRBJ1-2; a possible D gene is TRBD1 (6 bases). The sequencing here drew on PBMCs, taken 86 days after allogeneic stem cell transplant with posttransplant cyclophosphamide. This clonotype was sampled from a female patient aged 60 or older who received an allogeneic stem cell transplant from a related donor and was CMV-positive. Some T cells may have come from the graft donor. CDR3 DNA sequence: TGCGCCAGCATCACGACCCCAGGGGCCGGCTCTGGCTACACCTTC. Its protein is CASITTPGAGSGYTF.